This T cell receptor beta chain was captured in a study of shared clonotypes between healthy human individuals. Only a few counts were recorded for this clone. CDR3 length: 13 residues. Germline CDR1 is SGHAT and CDR2 is FQNNGV. Trimming cost V 4 bases and J 6 bases, with 9 bases left between them. Deep was the level used in running the assay. Original processing methods: Filtering differed, since immunoSEQ gave only junction sequences and no quality scores. Using immunoSEQ multiplex PCR, the repertoire was profiled, and TCRdb retains in-frame clones only, with some absent. D and trimming come from the DNA, and the V and J calls and clone size come from that table. The sample holds about 670,000 clones; 55% to 75% are singletons and the top ten take 1.5% to 2%. Donors had no recently reported acute infections or vaccinations and were HIV-negative. CD4+ cells underwent separation, giving CD45RA+ naive and CD45RA-negative memory subsets.

Source material: memory CD4+ T cells sorted from blood. Described subset: CD45RA-negative fraction. The chain carries TRBV11-2 and TRBJ2-2; possibly TRBD1 for D (6 bases). The source of this sequence is a young woman in good health. This CDR3 is CASSSTGSGELFF. The CDR3 DNA reads TGTGCCAGCAGCTCTACAGGGTCCGGGGAGCTGTTTTTT.